A selection of T cell receptor beta chains follows, all from one sample in a study of blood T cell repertoires in COVID-19. Clones were sequenced by immunoSEQ multiplex PCR, and TCRdb holds only the in-frame ones, with some missing. The data contain around 150,000 clones, roughly 85% of them singletons. Sequencing input: peripheral blood. The receptor set was obtained from a woman aged 60-75 years with COVID-19, enrolled during active disease. The conserved cysteine and the conserved F or W are not part of the CDR3 here. The order of the fields is clone size, J gene, D gene, V gene, CDR3 protein. The D gene is left open where the match is weak. The size field is filled for only some rows; it gives once, few, many or a size class.

size: NA; J: TRBJ1-2; D: NA; V: TRBV19; CDR3: ASREQYGYT
size: NA; J: TRBJ1-2; D: TRBD1; V: TRBV30; CDR3: AWTPDRDGYT
size: few; J: TRBJ1-1; D: NA; V: TRBV29-1; CDR3: SVEAGWNTEAF
size: NA; J: TRBJ1-1; D: TRBD1; V: TRBV19; CDR3: ASSIKGQVMTEAF
size: NA; J: TRBJ1-5; D: NA; V: TRBV10-3; CDR3: AISESAGIQPQH
size: NA; J: TRBJ1-6; D: TRBD1; V: TRBV5-6; CDR3: ASSVTGVNSPLH
size: NA; J: TRBJ1-1; D: TRBD1; V: TRBV6-5; CDR3: ASSYSTGQAF
size: NA; J: TRBJ1-2; D: NA; V: TRBV12-3/TRBV12-4; CDR3: ASRSPGGGYT
size: NA; J: TRBJ2-1; D: NA; V: TRBV27; CDR3: ASSLIRGANEQF
size: NA; J: TRBJ2-1; D: TRBD2; V: TRBV6-1; CDR3: ASSDSSSSGLYNEQF
size: NA; J: TRBJ2-1; D: TRBD1; V: TRBV24-1; CDR3: ATSLSGTGDNEQF
size: NA; J: TRBJ2-1; D: TRBD2; V: TRBV5-1; CDR3: ASSITSGSYNEQF
size: NA; J: TRBJ2-3; D: TRBD2; V: TRBV9; CDR3: ASSVRTSGSPDTQY
size: NA; J: TRBJ2-3; D: NA; V: TRBV19; CDR3: ASSIGESDTQY
size: NA; J: TRBJ1-3; D: NA; V: TRBV7-9; CDR3: ATPPGALSGNTIY
size: NA; J: TRBJ1-2; D: NA; V: TRBV2; CDR3: ASSETAGRGYT
size: NA; J: TRBJ1-1; D: TRBD1; V: TRBV5-6; CDR3: ASSGYRGVAF
size: few; J: TRBJ1-1; D: NA; V: TRBV18; CDR3: ASSPNGNTEAF
size: NA; J: TRBJ1-2; D: TRBD1; V: TRBV5-1; CDR3: ASSGGDRANYGYT
size: NA; J: TRBJ1-1; D: NA; V: TRBV6-5; CDR3: ASSYSRPNTEAF
size: NA; J: TRBJ1-4; D: NA; V: TRBV4-1; CDR3: ASSQWRGEKLF
size: NA; J: TRBJ1-1; D: NA; V: TRBV6-5; CDR3: ASSYVEAVGNTEAF
size: NA; J: TRBJ1-1; D: NA; V: TRBV7-9; CDR3: ASSSRGAEAF
size: NA; J: TRBJ2-1; D: TRBD2; V: TRBV19; CDR3: ASSWTSGGVGNEQF
size: NA; J: TRBJ1-2; D: NA; V: TRBV12-3/TRBV12-4; CDR3: ASSAGGGFGYT
size: NA; J: TRBJ2-3; D: TRBD2; V: TRBV7-9; CDR3: ASSDPGLSSRGTQY
size: NA; J: TRBJ1-6; D: NA; V: TRBV27; CDR3: ASSAAQGRDNSPLH
size: NA; J: TRBJ2-1; D: TRBD1; V: TRBV29-1; CDR3: SVTGYNEQF
size: NA; J: TRBJ1-6; D: NA; V: TRBV3-1/TRBV3-2; CDR3: ASSQDEYSPLH
size: NA; J: TRBJ1-5; D: NA; V: TRBV24-1; CDR3: ATSDERTPIDQPQH
size: NA; J: TRBJ2-7; D: NA; V: TRBV11-2; CDR3: ASSLASSDAYEQY
size: NA; J: TRBJ1-2; D: TRBD1; V: TRBV29-1; CDR3: SVADRGKGNYGYT
size: NA; J: TRBJ1-5; D: NA; V: TRBV30; CDR3: AWSVQGGQPQH
size: once; J: TRBJ2-5; D: NA; V: TRBV9; CDR3: ASSVRLQETQY
size: NA; J: TRBJ1-2; D: TRBD1; V: TRBV18; CDR3: ASSPGQENYGYT
size: NA; J: TRBJ1-2; D: NA; V: TRBV2; CDR3: ASIVTVVYGYT
size: NA; J: TRBJ1-3; D: NA; V: TRBV19; CDR3: ASRRGGSGNTIY
size: NA; J: TRBJ2-5; D: TRBD1; V: TRBV7-2; CDR3: ASSIGQGALETQY
size: NA; J: TRBJ2-7; D: NA; V: TRBV3-1/TRBV3-2; CDR3: ASSHARGTQTYEQY
size: NA; J: TRBJ1-1; D: TRBD1; V: TRBV6-5; CDR3: ASSYSRQGITEAF
size: few; J: TRBJ1-2; D: NA; V: TRBV18; CDR3: ASSPEGVGYGYT
size: many; J: TRBJ1-5; D: TRBD1; V: TRBV15; CDR3: ATSLDRALQPQH
size: NA; J: TRBJ2-6; D: TRBD1; V: TRBV3-1/TRBV3-2; CDR3: ASSKRDSWGANVLT
size: NA; J: TRBJ2-1; D: TRBD2; V: TRBV3-1/TRBV3-2; CDR3: ASSPSDGRSGEQF
size: few; J: TRBJ2-1; D: NA; V: TRBV11-3; CDR3: ASSFGDNEQF
size: once; J: TRBJ2-7; D: TRBD1; V: TRBV27; CDR3: ASSRWTGDEQY
size: NA; J: TRBJ1-2; D: NA; V: TRBV19; CDR3: ATTPRGDSDYGYT
size: NA; J: TRBJ2-7; D: NA; V: TRBV3-1/TRBV3-2; CDR3: ASSFGWGPAYEQY
size: NA; J: TRBJ1-1; D: TRBD1; V: TRBV13; CDR3: ASSLRDRNTEAF
size: NA; J: TRBJ2-6; D: TRBD1; V: TRBV27; CDR3: ASSLGLGTGRTGVLT
size: NA; J: TRBJ1-5; D: NA; V: TRBV27; CDR3: ASSRTTGVIDQPQH
size: NA; J: TRBJ2-7; D: NA; V: TRBV11-2; CDR3: ASSLAAGWEQY
size: many; J: TRBJ1-3; D: NA; V: TRBV2; CDR3: ASSVTGSGNTIY
size: NA; J: TRBJ2-3; D: NA; V: TRBV5-1; CDR3: ASSLARGYSTDTQY